The clone carrying this TCR beta chain is classed as medium-sized. The CDR3 totals 17 residues. V was pared by 3 bases and J by 0 bases, with 15 bases between. The germline V gene has CDR1 SGHVS and CDR2 FQNEAQ. The sample comes from a study of metastatic and nonmetastatic thyroid tumors. TCRdb used MiXCR to call clones anew from the PCR reads. Of 15,000 to 20,000 clones in the sample, more than 20% were seen once. Thyroid surgery took place with no prior treatment in any patient. The sequenced sample consisted of adjacent normal tissue. The chain links TRBV7-8 to TRBJ2-1; the D gene is possibly TRBD2 (7 bases). The source is a female donor with papillary thyroid cancer or a benign thyroid nodule (not recorded which). Some clones in this sample may be carry-over from other donors' samples. The chain's CDR3 is CASSFGGGLSSYNEQFF. The CDR3 nucleotides read TGTGCCAGCAGCTTTGGGGGGGGCCTGAGCTCCTACAATGAGCAGTTCTTC.